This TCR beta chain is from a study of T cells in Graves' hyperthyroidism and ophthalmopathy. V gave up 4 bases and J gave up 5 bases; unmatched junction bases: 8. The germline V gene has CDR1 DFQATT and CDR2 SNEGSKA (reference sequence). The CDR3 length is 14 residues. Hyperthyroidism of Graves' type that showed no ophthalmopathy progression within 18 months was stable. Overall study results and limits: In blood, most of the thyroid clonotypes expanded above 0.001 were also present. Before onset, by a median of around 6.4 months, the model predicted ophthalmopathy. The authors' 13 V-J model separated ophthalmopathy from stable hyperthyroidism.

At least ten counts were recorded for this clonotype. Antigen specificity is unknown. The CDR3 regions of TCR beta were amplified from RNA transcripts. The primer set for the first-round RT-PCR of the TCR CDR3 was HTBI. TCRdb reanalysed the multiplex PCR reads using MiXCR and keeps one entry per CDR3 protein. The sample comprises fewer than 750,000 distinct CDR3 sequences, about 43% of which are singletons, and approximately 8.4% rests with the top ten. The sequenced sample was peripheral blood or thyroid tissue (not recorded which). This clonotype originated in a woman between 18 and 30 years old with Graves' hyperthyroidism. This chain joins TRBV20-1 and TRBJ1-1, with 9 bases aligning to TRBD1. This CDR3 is CSAKKATGGTEAFF. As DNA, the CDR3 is TGCAGTGCTAAAAAAGCGACAGGGGGGACTGAAGCTTTCTTT.